This record looks at one T cell receptor beta chain sequence and its context. Its specificity is not known. The data stem from a study of T cells in Graves' hyperthyroidism and ophthalmopathy. Notes on the study in general: Researchers found most expanded thyroid clonotypes above 0.001 in blood as well.

Germline loops: CDR1 SNHLY, CDR2 FYNNEI. J was trimmed by 10 bases and V by 5 bases; bases with no gene match: 14. This CDR3 has 16 amino acids. Those with hyperthyroidism were 18 to 65 years old, newly diagnosed, and ill for under 2 months. Patients were excluded because of uncontrolled infection, other autoimmune disease, pregnancy or lactation. Authors of the study amplified TCR beta CDR3 regions from RNA transcripts. The HTBI primer set drove a first-round RT-PCR of the TCR CDR3. Using its own MiXCR run on the multiplex PCR reads, TCRdb lists one record per CDR3 protein. The repertoire consists of almost 600,000 distinct CDR3 sequences, with under 60% occurring once and the leading ten covering about 8.3%.

The sequence was collected from a woman younger than 30 with Graves' hyperthyroidism. The V gene is TRBV2, the J gene TRBJ1-4; 9 bases match TRBD1. Sequenced: peripheral blood or thyroid tissue (not recorded which). In DNA, the CDR3 is TGTGCCAGCAGTATACCGGGACAGGGATCAGAATTAAAACTGTTTTTT. It codes for CASSIPGQGSELKLFF.